This TCR beta chain was sequenced in a study of blood T cell repertoires in COVID-19. This clone was counted once. Original methodology: Amplification of reference gene primers was used by the study to estimate nucleated cell counts. Sequencing used immunoSEQ multiplex PCR; TCRdb keeps in-frame clones, though not all of them. Clone size and the V and J calls come from that table; the DNA yielded D and trimming. Among around 160,000 clones listed, around 84% were seen once. The CDR3 runs to 15 residues. Germline V lookup: CDR1 SGHRS, CDR2 YFSETQ. V shed 4 bases, J shed 6 bases, and the junction held 8 bases outside the gene matches. Recruits, aged about 18 to 90 years, lived in 24 US areas.

The source is a middle-aged man who had recovered from COVID-19. Sequencing was done on a sample of PBMCs or T cells enriched from blood (not recorded which). This chain links TRBV5-1 with TRBJ2-3, with 10 nucleotides matching TRBD2. CDR3 sequence: CASSATSGDSDTQYF. In nucleotides, the CDR3 is TGCGCCAGCAGCGCCACTAGCGGGGACTCGGATACGCAGTATTTT. Full variable domain (rest looked up from reference TRBV5-1 and TRBJ2-3): KAGVTQTPRYLIKTRGQQVTLSCSPISGHRSVSWYQQTPGQGLQFLFEYFSETQRNKGNFPGRFSGRQFSNSRSEMNVSTLELGDSALYLCASSATSGDSDTQYFGPGTRLTVL.